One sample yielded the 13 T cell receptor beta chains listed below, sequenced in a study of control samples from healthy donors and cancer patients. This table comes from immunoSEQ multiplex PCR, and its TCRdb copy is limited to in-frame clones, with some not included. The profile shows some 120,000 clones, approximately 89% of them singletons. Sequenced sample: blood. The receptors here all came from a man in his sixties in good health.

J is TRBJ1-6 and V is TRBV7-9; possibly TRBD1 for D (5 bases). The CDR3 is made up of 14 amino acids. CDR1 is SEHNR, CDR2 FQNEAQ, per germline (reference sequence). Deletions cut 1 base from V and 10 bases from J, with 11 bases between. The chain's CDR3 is CASSLGGRGSPLHF. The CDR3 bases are TGTGCCAGCAGCTTAGGGGGACGGGGATCACCCCTCCACTTT.

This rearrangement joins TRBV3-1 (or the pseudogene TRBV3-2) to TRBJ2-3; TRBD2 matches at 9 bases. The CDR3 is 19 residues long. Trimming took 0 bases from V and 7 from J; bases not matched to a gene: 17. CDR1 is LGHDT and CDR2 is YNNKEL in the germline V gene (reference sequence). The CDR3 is CASSQEPRSVGGGANTQYF. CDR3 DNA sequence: TGTGCCAGCAGCCAAGAACCTCGGAGCGTTGGCGGGGGGGCCAATACGCAGTATTTT.

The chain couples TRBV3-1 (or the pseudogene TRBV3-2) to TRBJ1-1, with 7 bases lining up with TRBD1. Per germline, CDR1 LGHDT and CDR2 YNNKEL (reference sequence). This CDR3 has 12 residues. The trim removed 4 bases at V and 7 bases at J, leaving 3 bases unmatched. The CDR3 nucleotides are TGTGCCAGCAGCCGCGGGACAGTTGAAGCTTTCTTT. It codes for CASSRGTVEAFF.

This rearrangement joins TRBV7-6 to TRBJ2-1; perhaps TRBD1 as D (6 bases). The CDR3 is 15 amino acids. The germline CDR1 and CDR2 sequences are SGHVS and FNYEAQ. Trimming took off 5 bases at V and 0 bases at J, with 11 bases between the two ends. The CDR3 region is CASSTTGVSYNEQFF. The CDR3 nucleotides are TGTGCCAGCAGCACGACAGGAGTCTCCTACAATGAGCAGTTCTTC.

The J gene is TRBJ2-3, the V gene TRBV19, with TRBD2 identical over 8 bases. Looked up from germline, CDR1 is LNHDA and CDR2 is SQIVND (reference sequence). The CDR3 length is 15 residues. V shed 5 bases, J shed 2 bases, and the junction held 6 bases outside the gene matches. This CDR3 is CASSQGLAHTDTQYF. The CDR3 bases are TGTGCCAGTAGTCAAGGACTAGCCCACACAGATACGCAGTATTTT.

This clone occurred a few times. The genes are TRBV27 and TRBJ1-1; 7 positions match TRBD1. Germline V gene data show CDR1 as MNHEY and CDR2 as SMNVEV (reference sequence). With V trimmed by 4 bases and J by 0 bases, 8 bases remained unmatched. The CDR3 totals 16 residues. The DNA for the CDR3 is TGTGCCAGCAGTTCTGAGGCAGGGGGTATGAACACTGAAGCTTTCTTT. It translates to CASSSEAGGMNTEAFF.

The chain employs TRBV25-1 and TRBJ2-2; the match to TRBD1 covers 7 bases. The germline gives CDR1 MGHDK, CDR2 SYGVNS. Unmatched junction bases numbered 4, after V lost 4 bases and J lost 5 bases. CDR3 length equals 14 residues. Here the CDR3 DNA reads TGTGCCAGCAGTGGACAGGGATGGACCGGGGAGCTGTTTTTT. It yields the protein CASSGQGWTGELFF.

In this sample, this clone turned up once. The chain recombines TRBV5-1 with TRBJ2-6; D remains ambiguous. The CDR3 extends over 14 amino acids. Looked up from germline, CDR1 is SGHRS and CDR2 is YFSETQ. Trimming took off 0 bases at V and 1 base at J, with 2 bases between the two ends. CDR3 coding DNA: TGCGCCAGCAGCTTGGCGTCTGGGGCCAACGTCCTGACTTTC. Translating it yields CASSLASGANVLTF.

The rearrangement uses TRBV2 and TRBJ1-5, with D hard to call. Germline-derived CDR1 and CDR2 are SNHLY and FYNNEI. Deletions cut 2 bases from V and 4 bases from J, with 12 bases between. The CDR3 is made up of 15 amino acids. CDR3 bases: TGTGCCAGCAGTGAAAGGGAGAGTACTAATCAGCCCCAGCATTTT. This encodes CASSERESTNQPQHF.

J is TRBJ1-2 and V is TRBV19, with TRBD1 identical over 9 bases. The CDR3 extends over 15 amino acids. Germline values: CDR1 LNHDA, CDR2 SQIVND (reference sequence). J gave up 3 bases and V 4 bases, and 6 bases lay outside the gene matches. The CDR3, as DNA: TGTGCCAGTAGTAGATCGGGACAGGGAGACTATGGCTACACCTTC. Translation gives CASSRSGQGDYGYTF.

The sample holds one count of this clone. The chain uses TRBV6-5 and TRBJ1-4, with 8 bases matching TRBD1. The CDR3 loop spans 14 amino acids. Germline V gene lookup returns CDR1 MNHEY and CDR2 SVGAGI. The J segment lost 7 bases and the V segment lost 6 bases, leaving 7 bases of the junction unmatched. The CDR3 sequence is CASSWGQDVEKLFF. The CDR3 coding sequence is TGTGCCAGCAGCTGGGGACAGGACGTTGAAAAACTGTTTTTT.

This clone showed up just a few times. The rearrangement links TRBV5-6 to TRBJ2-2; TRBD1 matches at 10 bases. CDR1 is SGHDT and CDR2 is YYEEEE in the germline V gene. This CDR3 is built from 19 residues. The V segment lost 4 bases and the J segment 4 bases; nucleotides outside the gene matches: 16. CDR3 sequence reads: CASSPGTGASSLITGELFF. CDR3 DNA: TGTGCCAGCAGCCCCGGGACAGGGGCGTCTAGCCTAATCACCGGGGAGCTGTTTTTT. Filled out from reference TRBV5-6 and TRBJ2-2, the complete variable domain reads DAGVTQSPTHLIKTRGQQVTLRCSPKSGHDTVSWYQQALGQGPQFIFQYYEEEERQRGNFPDRFSGHQFPNYSSELNVNALLLGDSALYLCASSPGTGASSLITGELFFGEGSRLTVL.

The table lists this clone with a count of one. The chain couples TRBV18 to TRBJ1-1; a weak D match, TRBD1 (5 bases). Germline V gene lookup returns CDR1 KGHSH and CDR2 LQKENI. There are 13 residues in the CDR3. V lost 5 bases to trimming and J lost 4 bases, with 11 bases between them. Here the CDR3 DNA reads TGTGCCAGCTCATTTGGGGCTCTCACTGAAGCTTTCTTT. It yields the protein CASSFGALTEAFF. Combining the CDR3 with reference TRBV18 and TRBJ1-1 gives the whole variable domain NAGVMQNPRHLVRRRGQEARLRCSPMKGHSHVYWYRQLPEEGLKFMVYLQKENIIDESGMPKERFSAEFPKEGPSILRIQQVVRGDSAAYFCASSFGALTEAFFGQGTRLTVV.